The sequence of this T cell receptor (beta chain) was determined in a study of blood T cell repertoires in COVID-19. About the study: Italy, Spain and the United States were the sources of the convalescent and acute COVID-19 samples. T cells, B-cell-depleted T cells, or PBMCs provided the cDNA or gDNA that served as material.

This clone was detected once. Produced via immunoSEQ multiplex PCR; TCRdb's table is partial and in-frame only. The table has about 51,000 clones, 70% to 90% seen once. The CDR3 has 13 amino acids. Trimming stripped 3 bases from V and 3 bases from J, with 7 bases between. Germline loops: CDR1 SGHAT, CDR2 FQNNGV. The clonotype originates from a man at least 80 years old with active COVID-19. This rearrangement joins TRBV11-2 to TRBJ2-3; D gene unclear. Input material: peripheral blood. This CDR3 is CASSFAVTDTQYF. The CDR3 region has the DNA TGTGCCAGCAGCTTCGCAGTTACAGATACGCAGTATTTT.